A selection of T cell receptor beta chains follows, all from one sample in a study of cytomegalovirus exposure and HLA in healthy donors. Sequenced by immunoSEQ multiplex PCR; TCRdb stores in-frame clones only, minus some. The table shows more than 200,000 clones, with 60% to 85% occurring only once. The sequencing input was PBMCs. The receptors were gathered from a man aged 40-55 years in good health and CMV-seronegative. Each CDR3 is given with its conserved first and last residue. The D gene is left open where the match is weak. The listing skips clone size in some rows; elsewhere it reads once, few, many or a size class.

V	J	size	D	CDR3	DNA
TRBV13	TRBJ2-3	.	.	CASSLGQGGETDTQYF	TGTGCCAGCAGCTTAGGTCAGGGGGGAGAGACAGATACGCAGTATTTT
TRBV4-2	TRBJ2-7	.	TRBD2	CASRPTSGRIYEQYF	TGTGCCAGCAGACCGACTAGCGGGAGGATCTACGAGCAGTACTTC
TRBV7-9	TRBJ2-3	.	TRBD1	CASSLAQGGGDTQYF	TGTGCCAGCAGCTTAGCACAGGGGGGTGGAGATACGCAGTATTTT
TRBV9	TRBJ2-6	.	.	CASSAGAGANVLTF	TGTGCCAGCTCAGCAGGGGCCGGGGCCAACGTCCTGACTTTC
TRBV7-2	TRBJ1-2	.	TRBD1	CASSLVRGISYTF	TGTGCCAGCAGCTTAGTCAGGGGGATTAGCTACACCTTC
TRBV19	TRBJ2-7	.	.	CASSRHSSSYEQYF	TGTGCCAGTAGTCGACACAGTAGCTCCTACGAGCAGTACTTC
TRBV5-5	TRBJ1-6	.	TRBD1	CASSFSGTGVFGNSPLHF	TGTGCCAGCAGCTTCTCGGGGACAGGCGTCTTTGGGAATTCACCCCTCCACTTT
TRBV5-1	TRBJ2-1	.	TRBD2	CASSLGSSGGGNEQFF	TGCGCCAGCAGCTTGGGTAGTAGCGGGGGGGGAAATGAGCAGTTCTTC
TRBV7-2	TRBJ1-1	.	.	CASSLAGQGRTEAFF	TGTGCCAGCAGCTTAGCTGGGCAGGGGAGAACTGAAGCTTTCTTT
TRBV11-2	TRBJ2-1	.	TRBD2	CASSFRLAGIYNEQFF	TGTGCCAGCAGCTTCAGACTAGCGGGGATATACAATGAGCAGTTCTTC
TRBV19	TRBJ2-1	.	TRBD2	CASSIWLAGGNEQFF	TGTGCCAGTAGTATCTGGCTAGCGGGGGGGAATGAGCAGTTCTTC
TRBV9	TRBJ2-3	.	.	CASSVQAGAQADTQYF	TGTGCCAGCAGCGTACAGGCGGGTGCCCAAGCAGATACGCAGTATTTT
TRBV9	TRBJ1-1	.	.	CASSVAQGKTEAFF	TGTGCCAGCAGCGTAGCCCAGGGAAAGACTGAAGCTTTCTTT
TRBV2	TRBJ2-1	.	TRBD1	CASRESTDRVYEQFF	TGTGCCAGCAGAGAGAGCACCGACAGGGTTTACGAGCAGTTCTTC
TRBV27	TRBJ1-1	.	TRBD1	CASSPMTGRTEAFF	TGTGCCAGCAGTCCTATGACAGGGAGGACTGAAGCTTTCTTT
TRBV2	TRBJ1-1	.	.	CASSEVRVDTEAFF	TGTGCCAGCAGTGAGGTCAGGGTGGACACTGAAGCTTTCTTT
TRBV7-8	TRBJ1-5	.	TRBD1	CASSQSRGDNQPQHF	TGTGCCAGCAGCCAGAGCAGGGGGGATAATCAGCCCCAGCATTTT
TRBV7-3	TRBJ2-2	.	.	CASSPSMLTNTGELFF	TGTGCCAGCAGCCCCAGTATGCTTACGAACACCGGGGAGCTGTTTTTT
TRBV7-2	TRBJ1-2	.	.	CASSFLNSRYTF	TGTGCCAGCAGCTTTTTGAACAGCCGCTACACCTTC
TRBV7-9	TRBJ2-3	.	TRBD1	CASSQTPGQGRTDTQYF	TGTGCCAGCAGCCAAACTCCGGGACAGGGGCGCACAGATACGCAGTATTTT
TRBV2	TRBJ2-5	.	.	CASMAGPQGTQYF	TGTGCCAGCATGGCGGGACCCCAAGGGACCCAGTACTTC
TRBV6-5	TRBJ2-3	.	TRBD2	CASRPGLATDTQYF	TGTGCCAGCAGACCGGGACTAGCCACAGATACGCAGTATTTT
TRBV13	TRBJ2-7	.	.	CASSRLGELSYEQYF	TGTGCCAGCAGCCGGCTTGGGGAGCTCTCCTACGAGCAGTACTTC
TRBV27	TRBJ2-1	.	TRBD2	CASSLWGGQHNEQFF	TGTGCCAGCAGTTTATGGGGGGGTCAGCACAATGAGCAGTTCTTC
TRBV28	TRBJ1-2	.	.	CASIPGTYIPYGYTF	TGTGCCAGCATCCCCGGGACATATATACCCTATGGCTACACCTTC
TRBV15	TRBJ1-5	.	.	CATSRTGRVDQPQHF	TGTGCCACCAGCAGAACAGGGCGGGTAGATCAGCCCCAGCATTTT
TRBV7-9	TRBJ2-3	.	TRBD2	CASFPAGVTDTQYF	TGTGCCAGCTTCCCGGCGGGGGTCACAGATACGCAGTATTTT
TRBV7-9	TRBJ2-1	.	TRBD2	CASSLPTSGRGNEQFF	TGTGCCAGCAGCTTACCGACTAGCGGGAGAGGCAATGAGCAGTTCTTC
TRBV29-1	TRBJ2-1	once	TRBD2	CSVGAGLAGVYNEQFF	TGCAGCGTTGGCGCTGGGCTAGCGGGGGTGTACAATGAGCAGTTCTTC
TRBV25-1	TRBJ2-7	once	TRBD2	CASSEYWGRENEQYF	TGTGCCAGCAGTGAATACTGGGGGAGGGAGAACGAGCAGTACTTC
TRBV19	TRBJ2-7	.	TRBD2	CASSVGGLAGAYEQYF	TGTGCCAGTAGTGTTGGAGGGCTAGCGGGGGCCTACGAGCAGTACTTC
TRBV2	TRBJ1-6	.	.	CASSEQGVNSPLHF	TGTGCCAGCAGTGAGCAGGGCGTCAATTCACCCCTCCACTTT
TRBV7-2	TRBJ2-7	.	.	CASRLNYEQYF	TGTGCCAGCCGCCTAAACTACGAGCAGTACTTC
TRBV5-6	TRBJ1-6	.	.	CASSSGVNSPLHF	TGTGCCAGCAGCTCGGGGGTTAATTCACCCCTCCACTTT
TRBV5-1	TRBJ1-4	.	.	CASRNQGIANEKLFF	TGCGCCAGCAGAAATCAGGGGATAGCTAATGAAAAACTGTTTTTT
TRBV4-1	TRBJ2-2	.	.	CASSQGETGELFF	TGCGCCAGCAGCCAAGGGGAGACCGGGGAGCTGTTTTTT
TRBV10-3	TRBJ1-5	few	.	CAISAGQGTRQPQHF	TGTGCCATCAGTGCTGGGCAGGGCACCCGACAGCCCCAGCATTTT
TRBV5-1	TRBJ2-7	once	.	CASSLIMTGYSYEQYF	TGCGCCAGCAGCTTGATAATGACAGGCTACTCCTACGAGCAGTACTTC
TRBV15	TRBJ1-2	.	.	CATSRVVFNTASYGYTF	TGTGCCACCAGCAGAGTTGTATTCAACACAGCAAGCTATGGCTACACCTTC
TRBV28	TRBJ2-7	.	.	CASSRTSWPYEQYF	TGTGCCAGCAGTCGTACCTCCTGGCCCTACGAGCAGTACTTC
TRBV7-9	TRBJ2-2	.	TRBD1	CASSLVGQKTGELFF	TGTGCCAGCAGCTTAGTGGGACAGAAGACCGGGGAGCTGTTTTTT
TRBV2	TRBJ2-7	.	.	CASRERTYEQYF	TGTGCCAGCAGGGAGAGGACCTACGAGCAGTACTTC
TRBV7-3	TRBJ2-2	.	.	CASSPRTTNGELFF	TGTGCCAGCAGCCCCCGGACTACTAACGGGGAGCTGTTTTTT
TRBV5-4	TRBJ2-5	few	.	CASSARGGKETQYF	TGTGCCAGCAGCGCCAGGGGAGGGAAAGAGACCCAGTACTTC
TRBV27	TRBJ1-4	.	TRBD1	CASSSTDRDEKLFF	TGTGCCAGCAGTTCAACCGACAGGGACGAAAAACTGTTTTTT
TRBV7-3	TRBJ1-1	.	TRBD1	CASSLRPGGSEAFF	TGTGCCAGCAGCTTAAGGCCAGGGGGGAGTGAAGCTTTCTTT
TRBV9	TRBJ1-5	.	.	CASSPGSAGNQPQHF	TGTGCCAGCAGCCCCGGGTCGGCGGGCAATCAGCCCCAGCATTTT
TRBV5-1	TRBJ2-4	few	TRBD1	CASSRQGGEIQYF	TGCGCCAGCAGTCGACAGGGGGGTGAGATTCAGTACTTC
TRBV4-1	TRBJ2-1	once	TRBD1	CASSPIGQGEYNEQFF	TGCGCCAGCAGCCCCATCGGACAGGGGGAGTACAATGAGCAGTTCTTC